These 8 T cell receptor beta chains originate from one sample sequenced in a study of T cell responses to AZD1222 COVID-19 vaccine. Using immunoSEQ multiplex PCR, the repertoire was profiled, and TCRdb retains in-frame clones only, with some absent. The sample holds approximately 110,000 clones, roughly 90% seen once. The sequencing here drew on peripheral blood, taken on day 0 of AZD1222 vaccination. These receptors all come from an adult in good health.

The rearrangement uses TRBV19 and TRBJ1-1, with unresolved D. V lost 1 base and J lost 3, with 6 bases in between. Germline values: CDR1 LNHDA, CDR2 SQIVND (reference sequence). This CDR3 is built from 13 residues. In nucleotides, the CDR3 is TGTGCCAGTAGTATAGGTACAGACACTGAAGCTTTCTTT. Translating it yields CASSIGTDTEAFF.

J is TRBJ1-2 and V is TRBV6-5; perhaps TRBD1 as D (6 bases). CDR1 and CDR2 (germline): MNHEY, SVGAGI. CDR3 size: 15 residues. Trimming left V 8 bases short and J 4 bases short, with 20 bases between. The CDR3 DNA sequence: TGTGCCAGCCTTGCGGGACGGGACACTTTCTATGGCTACACCTTC. Translating it yields CASLAGRDTFYGYTF.

In its sample, this clone was seen a few times. The chain carries TRBV30 and TRBJ2-7; 13 nucleotides line up with TRBD2. The CDR3 runs to 14 residues. V shed 0 bases, J shed 9 bases, and the junction held 5 bases outside the gene matches. Per the germline V gene, CDR1 is GTSNPN and CDR2 is SVGIG (reference sequence). The CDR3, as DNA: TGTGCCTGGAGTGTAACTAGCGGGGGGGCCGTGCAGTACTTC. Its translation is CAWSVTSGGAVQYF.

This clone showed up just a few times. Different DNA sequences within this sample yield the same CDR3. The chain has TRBV18 and TRBJ2-5, with D perhaps TRBD1 (5 bases). CDR1 and CDR2 from the germline V gene are KGHSH and LQKENI. V was trimmed by 3 bases and J by 2 bases, leaving 7 bases between them. This CDR3 has 13 amino acids. This CDR3 reads CASSPDSQETQYF. The CDR3 bases are TGTGCCAGCTCACCTGACAGTCAAGAGACCCAGTACTTC.

The chain joins TRBV18 to TRBJ2-7; TRBD1 matches at 12 bases. Trimming cost V 3 bases and J 3 bases; bases outside gene matches: 6. CDR1 is KGHSH, CDR2 LQKENI, per germline. CDR3 length: 16 residues. The CDR3 DNA follows: TGTGCCAGCTCACCGGCCGGGACAGGGGGCGGCTACGAGCAGTACTTC. Translated: CASSPAGTGGGYEQYF.

This chain connects TRBV7-9 to TRBJ1-2, with 10 bases lining up with TRBD1. CDR1 and CDR2 (germline): SEHNR, FQNEAQ (reference sequence). With V trimmed by 5 bases and J by 3 bases, 3 bases remained unmatched. This CDR3 is 14 amino acids long. As DNA, the CDR3 is TGTGCCAGCAGCCCCGGGACAGGGGACTATGGCTACACCTTC. Translation gives CASSPGTGDYGYTF.

The CDR3 spells CATSRRDRSLHF. As DNA, the CDR3 is TGTGCCACCAGCCGCCGGGATCGATCCCTCCACTTT. The chain uses TRBV15 and TRBJ1-6; D not resolved. The CDR3 is 12 residues long. In germline, CDR1 is LNHNV, CDR2 YYDKDF (reference sequence). V gave up 5 bases and J gave up 14 bases, with 13 bases separating them.

This clone occurred a few times. CDR3 sequence reads: CASSPDGEPNNSPLHF. The CDR3 DNA sequence: TGTGCCAGCAGCCCCGACGGGGAGCCGAATAATTCACCCCTCCACTTT. This sequence joins TRBV28 and TRBJ1-6; no reliable D call. The germline CDR1 and CDR2 sequences are MDHEN and SYDVKM. The CDR3 runs 16 residues. Trimming pared 6 bases from V and 5 bases from J, leaving 17 bases between.